This TCR beta chain was recorded in a study of T cell responses to AZD1222 COVID-19 vaccine (dated by TCRdb to about 2021). For context, the study as a whole: TCR sequencing covered over 230 trial participants: 200 to 220 given two doses of AZD1222 and 26 given two doses of MenACWY control vaccine. Trial participants were enrolled by age into subgroups of 18-55, 56-69 and 70-plus years, and 148, 28 and 57 TCR-sequenced participants, respectively, were included in these subgroups. Overall study results and their limits: Conclusions about previously exposed vaccinees are limited, since just five to seven AZD1222 recipients were seropositive for SARS-CoV-2 at baseline. Epitopes outside the regions mutated in the B.1.351 and B.1.1.7 variants were reportedly recognized by nearly half of the unique spike-specific TCRs. A significant rise in spike-specific TCR breadth and depth was observed after two AZD1222 doses relative to day 0 and relative to MenACWY recipients. The 56-69-year group was small, and its depth increase did not reach significance, likely because of low power. Participants were mostly white British and included more females than males, and it was suggested by the authors that clonal diversity may have been underestimated. Because no samples from the day 14 peak response were available, repertoires could be characterized only after the peak T cell response. The whole spike protein was spanned by vaccine-associated CD4 TCRs, and dominant responses were seen in regions 160-218 and 743-854.

The sample's time point label, decoded: sample from adult after SARS-CoV-2 infection, after symptom onset. Two convalescent COVID-19 patients, sampled after symptom onset from adults with prior SARS-CoV-2 infection, were also TCR-sequenced for comparison. The CDR3 regions of human TCRbeta chains were analyzed by immunosequencing. The original pipeline was this. TCRs in the repertoires were matched against a reference library of SARS-CoV-2-specific TCRs that had been generated with the MIRA antigen-specificity platform. Breadth meant the fraction of unique TCRs that were SARS-CoV-2-associated, whereas depth meant the fraction of total T cells that were SARS-CoV-2-associated. Using the MIRA data, every spike-specific TCR was mapped to the spike region that the TCR reacted to and assigned to either a CD4 or a CD8 class. Log10-transformed breadth and depth values were compared by one-way ANOVA with Sidak's multiple comparisons tests. In its TCRdb copy, this immuneACCESS table keeps in-frame sequences only and misses some clones. Where compared with another copy, unresolved V genes explain less than half of these, and the others have no known cause. V, J and clone size are taken as reported in that table, and D and trimming were inferred from the DNA itself. This sample has around 140,000 clones in its table, and 85% to 95% of those were observed once. 9% to 15% of the sample is in the top ten clones.

On this clone itself: Its antigen remains unidentified. No much larger clone is present one base from it, and per-base qualities are unavailable.

The germline V gene supplies CDR1 SGHRS and CDR2 YFSETQ. The CDR3, cysteine through phenylalanine, is 14 amino acids long. Of all the DNA, just the CDR3 is kept, 42 bases in frame from base 1. V is pruned by 4 bases and J by 4 bases, leaving 7 bases of the junction without a gene match. The starting material was peripheral blood, obtained after recovery from COVID-19. The receptor was derived from an adult who had recovered from COVID-19. The rearranged segments are TRBV5-1 and TRBJ1-2; 7 middle bases align to TRBD1. The DNA sequence follows: TGCGCCAGCAGCACCCGACAGGGATTCTATGGCTACACCTTC. This yields the protein CASSTRQGFYGYTF.